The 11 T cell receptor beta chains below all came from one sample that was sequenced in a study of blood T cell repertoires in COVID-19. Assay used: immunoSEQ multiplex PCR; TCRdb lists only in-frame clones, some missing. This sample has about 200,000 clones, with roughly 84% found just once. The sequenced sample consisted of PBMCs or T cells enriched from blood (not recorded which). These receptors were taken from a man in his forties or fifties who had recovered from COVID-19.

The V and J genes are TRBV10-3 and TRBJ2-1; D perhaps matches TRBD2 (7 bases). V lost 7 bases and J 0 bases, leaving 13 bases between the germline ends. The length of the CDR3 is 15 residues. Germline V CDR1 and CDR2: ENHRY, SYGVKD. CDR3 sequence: CAIMGGGTSYNEQFF. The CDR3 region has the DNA TGTGCCATCATGGGGGGGGGCACCTCCTACAATGAGCAGTTCTTC.

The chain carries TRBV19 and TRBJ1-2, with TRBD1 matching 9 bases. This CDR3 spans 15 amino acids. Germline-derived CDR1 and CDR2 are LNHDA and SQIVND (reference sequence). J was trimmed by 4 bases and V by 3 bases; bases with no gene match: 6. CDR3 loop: CASSMSLGQGYGYTF. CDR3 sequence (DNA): TGTGCCAGTAGTATGTCGTTGGGACAGGGCTATGGCTACACCTTC.

The CDR3 is CASSKKTGWNTEAFF. In DNA, the CDR3 is TGTGCCAGCAGCAAGAAGACAGGGTGGAACACTGAAGCTTTCTTT. This chain joins TRBV7-8 and TRBJ1-1; 7 bases line up with TRBD1. The ends lost 5 bases at V and 1 base at J; junction bases unmatched: 7. The CDR3 loop spans 15 amino acids. Germline CDR1 is SGHVS and CDR2 is FQNEAQ.

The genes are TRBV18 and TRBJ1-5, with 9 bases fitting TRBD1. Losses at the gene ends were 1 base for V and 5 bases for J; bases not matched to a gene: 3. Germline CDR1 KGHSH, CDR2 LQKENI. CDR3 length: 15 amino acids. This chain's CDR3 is CASSPRQGGYQPQHF. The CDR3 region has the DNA TGTGCCAGCTCACCACGACAGGGGGGGTATCAGCCCCAGCATTTT.

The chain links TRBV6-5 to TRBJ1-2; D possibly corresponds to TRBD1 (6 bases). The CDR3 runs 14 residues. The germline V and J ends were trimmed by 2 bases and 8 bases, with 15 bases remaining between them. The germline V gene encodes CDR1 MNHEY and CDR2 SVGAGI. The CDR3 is CASSYQGDGGGYTF. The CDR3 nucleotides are TGTGCCAGCAGTTACCAAGGGGATGGGGGCGGCTACACCTTC.

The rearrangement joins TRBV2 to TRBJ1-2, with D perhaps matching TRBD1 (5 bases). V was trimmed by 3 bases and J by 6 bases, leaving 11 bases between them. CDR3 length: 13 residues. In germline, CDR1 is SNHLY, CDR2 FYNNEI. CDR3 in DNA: TGTGCCAGCAGTGAGGGACGGGGGAATGGCTACACCTTC. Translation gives CASSEGRGNGYTF. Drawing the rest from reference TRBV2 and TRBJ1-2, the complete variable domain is EPEVTQTPSHQVTQMGQEVILRCVPISNHLYFYWYRQILGQKVEFLVSFYNNEISEKSEIFDDQFSVERPDGSNFTLKIRSTKLEDSAMYFCASSEGRGNGYTFGSGTRLTVV.

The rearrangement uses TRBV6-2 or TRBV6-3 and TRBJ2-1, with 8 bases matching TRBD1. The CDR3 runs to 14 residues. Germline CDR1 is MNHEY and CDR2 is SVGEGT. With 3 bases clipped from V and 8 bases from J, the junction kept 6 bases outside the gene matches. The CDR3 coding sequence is TGTGCCAGCAGTTATTTTCACAGGGGGGATGAGCAGTTCTTC. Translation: CASSYFHRGDEQFF.

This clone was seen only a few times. The CDR3 here is CASSPLQFRTESNQPQHF. CDR3 DNA sequence: TGTGCCAGCAGCCCCCTACAGTTTAGAACAGAGAGCAATCAGCCCCAGCATTTT. The chain has TRBV28 and TRBJ1-5; no firm D call. Trimming left V 6 bases short and J 1 base short, with 22 bases between. CDR3 size: 18 residues. Looked up from germline, CDR1 is MDHEN and CDR2 is SYDVKM.

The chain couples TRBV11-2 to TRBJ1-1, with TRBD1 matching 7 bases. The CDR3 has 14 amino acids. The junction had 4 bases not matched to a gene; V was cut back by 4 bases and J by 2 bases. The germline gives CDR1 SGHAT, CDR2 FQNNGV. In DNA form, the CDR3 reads TGTGCCAGCAGCTCTCAGGGGGGTAACACTGAAGCTTTCTTT. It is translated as CASSSQGGNTEAFF.

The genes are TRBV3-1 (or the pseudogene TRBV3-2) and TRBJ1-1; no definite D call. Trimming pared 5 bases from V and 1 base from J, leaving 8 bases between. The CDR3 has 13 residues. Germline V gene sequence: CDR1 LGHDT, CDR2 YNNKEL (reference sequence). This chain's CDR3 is CASSTTPNTEAFF. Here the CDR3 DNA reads TGTGCCAGCAGCACCACTCCGAACACTGAAGCTTTCTTT.

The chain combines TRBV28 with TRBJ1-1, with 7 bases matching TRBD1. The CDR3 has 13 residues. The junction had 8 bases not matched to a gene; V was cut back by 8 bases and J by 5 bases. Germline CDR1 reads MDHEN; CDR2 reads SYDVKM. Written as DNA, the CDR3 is TGTGCCAGCGAAACAGGGGCGGGAACTGAAGCTTTCTTT. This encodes CASETGAGTEAFF.